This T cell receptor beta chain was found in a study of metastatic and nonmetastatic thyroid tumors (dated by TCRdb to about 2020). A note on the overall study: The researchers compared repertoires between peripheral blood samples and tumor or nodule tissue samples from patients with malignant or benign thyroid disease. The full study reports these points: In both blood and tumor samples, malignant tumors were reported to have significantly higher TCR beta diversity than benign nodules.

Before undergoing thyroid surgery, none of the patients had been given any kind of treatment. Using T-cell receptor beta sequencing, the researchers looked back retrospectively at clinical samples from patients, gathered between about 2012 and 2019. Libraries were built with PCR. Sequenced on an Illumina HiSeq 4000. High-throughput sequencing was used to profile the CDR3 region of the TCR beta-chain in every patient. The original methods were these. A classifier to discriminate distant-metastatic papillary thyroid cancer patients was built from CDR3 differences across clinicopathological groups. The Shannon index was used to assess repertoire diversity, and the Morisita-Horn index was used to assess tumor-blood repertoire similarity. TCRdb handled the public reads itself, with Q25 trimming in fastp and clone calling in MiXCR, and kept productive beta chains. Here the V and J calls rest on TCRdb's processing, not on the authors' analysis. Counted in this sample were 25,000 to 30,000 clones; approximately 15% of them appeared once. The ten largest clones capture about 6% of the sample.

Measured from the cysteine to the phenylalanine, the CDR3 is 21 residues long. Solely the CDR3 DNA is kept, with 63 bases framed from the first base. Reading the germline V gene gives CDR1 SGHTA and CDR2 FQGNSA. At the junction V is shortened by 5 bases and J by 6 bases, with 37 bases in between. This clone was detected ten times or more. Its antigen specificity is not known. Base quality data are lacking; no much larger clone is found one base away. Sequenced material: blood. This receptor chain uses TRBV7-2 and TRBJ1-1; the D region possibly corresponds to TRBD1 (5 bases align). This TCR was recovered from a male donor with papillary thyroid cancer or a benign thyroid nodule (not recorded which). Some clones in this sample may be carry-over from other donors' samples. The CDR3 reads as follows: CASSRARGPEAPTLKWAEAFF. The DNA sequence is TGTGCCAGCAGCAGAGCCCGGGGCCCCGAAGCTCCTACCCTCAAGTGGGCTGAAGCTTTCTTT.